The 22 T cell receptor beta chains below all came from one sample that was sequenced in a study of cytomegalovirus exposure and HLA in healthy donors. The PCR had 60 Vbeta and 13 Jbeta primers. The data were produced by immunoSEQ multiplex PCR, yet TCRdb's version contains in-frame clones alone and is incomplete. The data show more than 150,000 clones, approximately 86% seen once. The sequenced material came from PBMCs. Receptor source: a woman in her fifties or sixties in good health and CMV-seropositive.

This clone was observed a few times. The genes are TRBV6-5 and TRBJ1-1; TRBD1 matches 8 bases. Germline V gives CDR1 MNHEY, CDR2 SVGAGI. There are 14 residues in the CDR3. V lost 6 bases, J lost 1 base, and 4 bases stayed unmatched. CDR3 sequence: CASRDRVENTEAFF. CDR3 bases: TGTGCCAGCAGGGACAGGGTGGAGAACACTGAAGCTTTCTTT.

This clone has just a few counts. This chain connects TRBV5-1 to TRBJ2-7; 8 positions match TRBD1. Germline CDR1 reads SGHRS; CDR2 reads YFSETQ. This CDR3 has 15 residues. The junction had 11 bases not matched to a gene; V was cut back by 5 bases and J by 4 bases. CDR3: CASRYAATGVYEQYF. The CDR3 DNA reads TGCGCCAGCAGGTACGCCGCGACAGGGGTTTACGAGCAGTACTTC.

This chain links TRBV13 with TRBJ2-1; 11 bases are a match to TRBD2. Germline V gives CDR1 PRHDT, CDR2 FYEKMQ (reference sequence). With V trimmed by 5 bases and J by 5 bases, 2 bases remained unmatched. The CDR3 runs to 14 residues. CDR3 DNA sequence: TGTGCCAGCAGCCGACTAGCGGGGAACAATGAGCAGTTCTTC. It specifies CASSRLAGNNEQFF. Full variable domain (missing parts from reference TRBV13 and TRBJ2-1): AAGVIQSPRHLIKEKRETATLKCYPIPRHDTVYWYQQGPGQDPQFLISFYEKMQSDKGSIPDRFSAQQFSDYHSELNMSSLELGDSALYFCASSRLAGNNEQFFGPGTRLTVL.

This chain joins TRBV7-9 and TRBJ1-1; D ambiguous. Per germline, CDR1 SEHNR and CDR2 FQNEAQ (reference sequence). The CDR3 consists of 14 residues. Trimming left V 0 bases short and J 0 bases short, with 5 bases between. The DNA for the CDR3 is TGTGCCAGCAGCTTAGCGGAGATGAACACTGAAGCTTTCTTT. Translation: CASSLAEMNTEAFF. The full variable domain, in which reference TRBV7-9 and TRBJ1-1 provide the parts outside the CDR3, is DTGVSQNPRHKITKRGQNVTFRCDPISEHNRLYWYRQTLGQGPEFLTYFQNEAQLEKSRLLSDRFSAERPKGSFSTLEIQRTEQGDSAMYLCASSLAEMNTEAFFGQGTRLTVV.

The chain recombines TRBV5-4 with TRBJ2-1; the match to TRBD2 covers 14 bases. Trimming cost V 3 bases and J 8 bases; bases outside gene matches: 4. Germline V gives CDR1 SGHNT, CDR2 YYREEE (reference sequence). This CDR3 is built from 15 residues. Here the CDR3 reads CASSSGTSGGYEQFF. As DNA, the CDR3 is TGTGCCAGCAGCTCGGGGACTAGCGGGGGTTATGAGCAGTTCTTC.

The CDR3 region is CASSSRHGTLNTEAFF. Written as DNA, the CDR3 is TGTGCCAGCAGCTCGAGGCACGGAACCTTGAACACTGAAGCTTTCTTT. J is TRBJ1-1 and V is TRBV5-6, with no clear D. CDR1 and CDR2 (germline): SGHDT, YYEEEE. V lost 3 bases and J 0 bases, leaving 15 bases between the germline ends. This CDR3 region has 16 residues. The variable domain in full, with the rest retrieved from reference TRBV5-6 and TRBJ1-1, is DAGVTQSPTHLIKTRGQQVTLRCSPKSGHDTVSWYQQALGQGPQFIFQYYEEEERQRGNFPDRFSGHQFPNYSSELNVNALLLGDSALYLCASSSRHGTLNTEAFFGQGTRLTVV.

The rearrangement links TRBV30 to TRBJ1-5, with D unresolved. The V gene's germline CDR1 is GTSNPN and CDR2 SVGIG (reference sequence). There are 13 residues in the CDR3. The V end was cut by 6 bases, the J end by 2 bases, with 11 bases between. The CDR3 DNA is TGTGCCTGTTCCATCGGGGGCAATCAGCCCCAGCATTTT. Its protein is CACSIGGNQPQHF.

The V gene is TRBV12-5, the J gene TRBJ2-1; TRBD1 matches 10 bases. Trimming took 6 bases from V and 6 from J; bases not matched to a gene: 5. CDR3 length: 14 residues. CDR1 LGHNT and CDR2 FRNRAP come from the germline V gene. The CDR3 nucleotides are TGTGCTAGTGGACCCCGGGACAGGGGCAATGAGCAGTTCTTC. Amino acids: CASGPRDRGNEQFF.

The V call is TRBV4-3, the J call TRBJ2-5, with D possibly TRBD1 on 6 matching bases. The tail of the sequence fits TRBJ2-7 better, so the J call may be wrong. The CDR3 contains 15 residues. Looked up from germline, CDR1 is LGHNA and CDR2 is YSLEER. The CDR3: CASSQVWGLSYEQYF. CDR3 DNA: TGCGCCAGCAGCCAGGTTTGGGGGCTCTCCTACGAGCAGTACTTC.

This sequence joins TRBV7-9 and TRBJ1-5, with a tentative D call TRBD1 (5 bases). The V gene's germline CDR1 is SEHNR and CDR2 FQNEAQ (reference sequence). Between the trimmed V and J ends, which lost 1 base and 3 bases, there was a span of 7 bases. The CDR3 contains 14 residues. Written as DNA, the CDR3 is TGTGCCAGCAGCTTAGGACAGTACAATCAGCCCCAGCATTTT. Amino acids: CASSLGQYNQPQHF.

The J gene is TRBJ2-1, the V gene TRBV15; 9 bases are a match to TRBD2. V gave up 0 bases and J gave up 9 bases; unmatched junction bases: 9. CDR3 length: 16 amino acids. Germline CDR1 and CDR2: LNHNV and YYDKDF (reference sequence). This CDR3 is CATSRDIAGGEVEQFF. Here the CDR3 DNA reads TGTGCCACCAGCAGAGATATCGCGGGGGGGGAGGTTGAGCAGTTCTTC.

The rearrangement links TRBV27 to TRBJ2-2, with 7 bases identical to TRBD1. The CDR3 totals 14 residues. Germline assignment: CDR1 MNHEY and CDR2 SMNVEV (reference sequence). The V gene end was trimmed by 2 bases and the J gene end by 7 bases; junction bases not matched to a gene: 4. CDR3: CASSLPRQGGELFF. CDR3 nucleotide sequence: TGTGCCAGCAGTTTACCTAGACAGGGCGGGGAGCTGTTTTTT.

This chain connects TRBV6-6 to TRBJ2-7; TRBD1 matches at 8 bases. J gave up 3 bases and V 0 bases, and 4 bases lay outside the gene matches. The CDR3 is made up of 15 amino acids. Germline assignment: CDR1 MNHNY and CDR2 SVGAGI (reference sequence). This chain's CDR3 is CASSYSQGAGYEQYF. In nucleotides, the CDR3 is TGTGCCAGCAGTTACTCCCAGGGGGCTGGCTACGAGCAGTACTTC.

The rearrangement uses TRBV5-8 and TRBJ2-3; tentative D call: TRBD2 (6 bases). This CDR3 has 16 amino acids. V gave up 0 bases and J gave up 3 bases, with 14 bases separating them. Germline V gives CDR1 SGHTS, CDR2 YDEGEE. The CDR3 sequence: CASSLEVREVTDTQYF. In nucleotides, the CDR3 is TGTGCCAGCAGCTTGGAGGTCAGGGAGGTTACAGATACGCAGTATTTT.

The CDR3 loop is CASSLGSTGGSDTQYF. Here the CDR3 DNA reads TGCGCCAGCAGCTTGGGTTCGACAGGCGGATCAGATACGCAGTATTTT. V gene TRBV5-1 combines with J gene TRBJ2-3; TRBD1 might be the D (6 bases). The CDR3 has 16 residues. Per the germline V gene, CDR1 is SGHRS and CDR2 is YFSETQ. Between the trimmed V and J ends, which lost 0 bases and 4 bases, there was a span of 15 bases.

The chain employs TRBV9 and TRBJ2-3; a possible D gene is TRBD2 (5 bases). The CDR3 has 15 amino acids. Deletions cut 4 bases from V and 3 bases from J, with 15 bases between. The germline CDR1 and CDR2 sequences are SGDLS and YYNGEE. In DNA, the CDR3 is TGTGCCAGCAGCTTGGGAGCTCTTGGGACAGATACGCAGTATTTT. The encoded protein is CASSLGALGTDTQYF.

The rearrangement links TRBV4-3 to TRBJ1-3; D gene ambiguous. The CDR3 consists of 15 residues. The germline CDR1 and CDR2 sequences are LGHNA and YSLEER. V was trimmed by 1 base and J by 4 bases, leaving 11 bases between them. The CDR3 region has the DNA TGCGCCAGCAGCCAAGCTGCAGTACCGGGAAACACCATATATTTT. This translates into CASSQAAVPGNTIYF.

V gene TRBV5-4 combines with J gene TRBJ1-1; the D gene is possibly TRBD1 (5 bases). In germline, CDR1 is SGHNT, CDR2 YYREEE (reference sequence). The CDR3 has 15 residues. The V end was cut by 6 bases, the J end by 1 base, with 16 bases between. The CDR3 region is CASTYRWGRNTEAFF. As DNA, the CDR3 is TGTGCCAGCACATACAGGTGGGGCCGGAACACTGAAGCTTTCTTT.

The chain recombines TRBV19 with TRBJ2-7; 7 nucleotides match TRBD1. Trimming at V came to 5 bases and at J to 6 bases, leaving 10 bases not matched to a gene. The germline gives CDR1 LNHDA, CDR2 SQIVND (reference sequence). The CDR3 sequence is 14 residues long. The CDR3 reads CASSPQGLGSEQYF. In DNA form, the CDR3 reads TGTGCCAGTAGTCCACAGGGGTTGGGGTCCGAGCAGTACTTC.

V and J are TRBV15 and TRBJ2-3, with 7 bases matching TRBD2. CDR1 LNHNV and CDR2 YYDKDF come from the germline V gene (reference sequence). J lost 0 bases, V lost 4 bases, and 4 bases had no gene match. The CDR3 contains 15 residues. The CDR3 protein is CATSNIGGSTDTQYF. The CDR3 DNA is TGTGCCACCAGCAATATCGGGGGGAGCACAGATACGCAGTATTTT.

Here the CDR3 reads CAWTRGGTTFDEQFF. Written as DNA, the CDR3 is TGTGCCTGGACCCGCGGGGGTACTACATTCGATGAGCAGTTCTTC. The V and J genes are TRBV30 and TRBJ2-1; 7 bases fit TRBD2. Germline lookup yields CDR1 GTSNPN and CDR2 SVGIG (reference sequence). Trimming at V came to 4 bases and at J to 8 bases, leaving 14 bases not matched to a gene. The length of the CDR3 is 15 residues.

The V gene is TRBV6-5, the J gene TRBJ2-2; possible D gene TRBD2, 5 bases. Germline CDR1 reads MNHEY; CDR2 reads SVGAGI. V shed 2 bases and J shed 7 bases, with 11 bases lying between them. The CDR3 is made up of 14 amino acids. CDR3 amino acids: CASSYMRVSGELFF. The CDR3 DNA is TGTGCCAGCAGTTACATGCGGGTTAGCGGGGAGCTGTTTTTT.